This is a list of T cell receptor beta chains from one sample in a study of blood T cell repertoires in COVID-19. Method: immunoSEQ multiplex PCR; TCRdb's copy keeps in-frame clones and lacks some. The sample shows approximately 300,000 clones, over 90% of them seen only once. What was sequenced was PBMCs or T cells enriched from blood (not recorded which). The receptors shown here come from a woman aged 30 to 39 who had been exposed to COVID-19. Each CDR3 is given with its conserved first and last residue. Each record gives: V gene, D gene, J gene, clone size, CDR3 DNA, CDR3 protein. The D gene is left open where the match is weak. Only some rows state a clone size, as once, few, many or a class for expanded clones.

TRBV7-9	TRBD1	TRBJ2-7	-	TGTGCCAGCAGCTTAGTGGGACAGGGAACCTACGAGCAGTACTTC	CASSLVGQGTYEQYF
TRBV2	-	TRBJ2-4	once	TGTGCCAGACAGGAAGCCAAAAACATTCAGTACTTC	CARQEAKNIQYF
TRBV11-2	TRBD1	TRBJ2-7	-	TGTGCCAGCAGCCGTAACTGGGACAGGACCTACGAGCAGTACTTC	CASSRNWDRTYEQYF
TRBV6-4	TRBD1	TRBJ1-6	few	TGTGCCAGCAGCGTTCCGGGACAGGGGTTGTCACCCCTCCACTTT	CASSVPGQGLSPLHF
TRBV5-6	-	TRBJ2-7	-	TGTGCCAGCAGCTTTAGGGGGATTCGCGAGCAGTACTTC	CASSFRGIREQYF
TRBV5-1	TRBD1	TRBJ1-1	-	TGCGCCAGCAGCTGGAGGGGGCGCGGGACTGAAGCTTTCTTT	CASSWRGRGTEAFF
TRBV20-1	-	TRBJ1-1	few	TGCAGTGCTGTCCAGGCCAAAGAAGCTTTCTTT	CSAVQAKEAFF
TRBV10-3	-	TRBJ1-2	-	TGTGCCATCAGTGAGTCGAGAATTGCCGCGCCCAGGGGCTACACCTTC	CAISESRIAAPRGYTF
TRBV5-5	-	TRBJ2-5	-	TGTGCCAGCAGCTCCGCCCTCTGGGGGGAAGAGACCCAGTACTTC	CASSSALWGEETQYF
TRBV5-5	-	TRBJ1-2	-	TGTGCCAGCAGCTTGGTTCGGGGGGCGAATAACTATGGCTACACCTTC	CASSLVRGANNYGYTF
TRBV3-1/TRBV3-2	-	TRBJ1-5	-	TGTGCCAGCAGCCAAGATCCCAGCGTATTCTCCAGCAATCAGCCCCAGCATTTT	CASSQDPSVFSSNQPQHF
TRBV27	-	TRBJ2-5	-	TGTGCCAGCAGTTTTATAGGTTCTAGAGAGACCCAGTACTTC	CASSFIGSRETQYF
TRBV18	TRBD1	TRBJ1-6	few	TGTGCCAGCTCACCTGGGACAGGGGCGTCACCCCTCCACTTT	CASSPGTGASPLHF
TRBV6-2/TRBV6-3	-	TRBJ2-7	-	TGTGCCAGCAGTGTGAGACCCTCTAACTCCTACGAGGGCTCCTACGAGCAGTACTTC	CASSVRPSNSYEGSYEQYF
TRBV5-6	-	TRBJ1-3	-	TGTGCCAGCAGCTTGAGAGCTGGAAACACCATATATTTT	CASSLRAGNTIYF
TRBV10-3	TRBD2	TRBJ2-1	-	TGTGCCATCAGTAAGGGACTAGCAGGCAATGAGCAGTTCTTC	CAISKGLAGNEQFF
TRBV10-3	TRBD1	TRBJ1-1	-	TGTGCCATCCGGCAGGGGGAGATCGCCACTGAAGCTTTCTTT	CAIRQGEIATEAFF
TRBV4-1	-	TRBJ1-1	-	TGCGCCAGCAGCCAAGTAGCGGGGGTAAACACTGAAGCTTTCTTT	CASSQVAGVNTEAFF
TRBV9	-	TRBJ1-2	-	TGTGCCAGCAGCGTACAGGGTTATGGCTACACCTTC	CASSVQGYGYTF
TRBV5-1	-	TRBJ1-6	-	TGCGCCAGCAGCTTGTGGGGGGACTATAATTCACCCCTCCACTTT	CASSLWGDYNSPLHF
TRBV5-1	-	TRBJ1-3	-	TGCGCCAGCAGCTTGGATCCCCCCGTCAGGGGAGGAAACACCATATATTTT	CASSLDPPVRGGNTIYF
TRBV7-3	TRBD2	TRBJ2-1	-	TGTGCCAGCAGCCGACTAGCGGGGGGCCCCGGTCCAAATGAGCAGTTCTTC	CASSRLAGGPGPNEQFF
TRBV6-5	TRBD1	TRBJ1-2	-	TGTGCCAGCAGGACAGGGGGTTTCTATGGCTACACCTTC	CASRTGGFYGYTF
TRBV10-3	TRBD2	TRBJ2-7	once	TGTGCCATCAGTGAGTCGAGCGGGAACTCCTACGAGCAGTACTTC	CAISESSGNSYEQYF
TRBV9	-	TRBJ2-5	-	TGTGCCAGCAGCGCTAGCCCCACCAAAGAGACCCAGTACTTC	CASSASPTKETQYF